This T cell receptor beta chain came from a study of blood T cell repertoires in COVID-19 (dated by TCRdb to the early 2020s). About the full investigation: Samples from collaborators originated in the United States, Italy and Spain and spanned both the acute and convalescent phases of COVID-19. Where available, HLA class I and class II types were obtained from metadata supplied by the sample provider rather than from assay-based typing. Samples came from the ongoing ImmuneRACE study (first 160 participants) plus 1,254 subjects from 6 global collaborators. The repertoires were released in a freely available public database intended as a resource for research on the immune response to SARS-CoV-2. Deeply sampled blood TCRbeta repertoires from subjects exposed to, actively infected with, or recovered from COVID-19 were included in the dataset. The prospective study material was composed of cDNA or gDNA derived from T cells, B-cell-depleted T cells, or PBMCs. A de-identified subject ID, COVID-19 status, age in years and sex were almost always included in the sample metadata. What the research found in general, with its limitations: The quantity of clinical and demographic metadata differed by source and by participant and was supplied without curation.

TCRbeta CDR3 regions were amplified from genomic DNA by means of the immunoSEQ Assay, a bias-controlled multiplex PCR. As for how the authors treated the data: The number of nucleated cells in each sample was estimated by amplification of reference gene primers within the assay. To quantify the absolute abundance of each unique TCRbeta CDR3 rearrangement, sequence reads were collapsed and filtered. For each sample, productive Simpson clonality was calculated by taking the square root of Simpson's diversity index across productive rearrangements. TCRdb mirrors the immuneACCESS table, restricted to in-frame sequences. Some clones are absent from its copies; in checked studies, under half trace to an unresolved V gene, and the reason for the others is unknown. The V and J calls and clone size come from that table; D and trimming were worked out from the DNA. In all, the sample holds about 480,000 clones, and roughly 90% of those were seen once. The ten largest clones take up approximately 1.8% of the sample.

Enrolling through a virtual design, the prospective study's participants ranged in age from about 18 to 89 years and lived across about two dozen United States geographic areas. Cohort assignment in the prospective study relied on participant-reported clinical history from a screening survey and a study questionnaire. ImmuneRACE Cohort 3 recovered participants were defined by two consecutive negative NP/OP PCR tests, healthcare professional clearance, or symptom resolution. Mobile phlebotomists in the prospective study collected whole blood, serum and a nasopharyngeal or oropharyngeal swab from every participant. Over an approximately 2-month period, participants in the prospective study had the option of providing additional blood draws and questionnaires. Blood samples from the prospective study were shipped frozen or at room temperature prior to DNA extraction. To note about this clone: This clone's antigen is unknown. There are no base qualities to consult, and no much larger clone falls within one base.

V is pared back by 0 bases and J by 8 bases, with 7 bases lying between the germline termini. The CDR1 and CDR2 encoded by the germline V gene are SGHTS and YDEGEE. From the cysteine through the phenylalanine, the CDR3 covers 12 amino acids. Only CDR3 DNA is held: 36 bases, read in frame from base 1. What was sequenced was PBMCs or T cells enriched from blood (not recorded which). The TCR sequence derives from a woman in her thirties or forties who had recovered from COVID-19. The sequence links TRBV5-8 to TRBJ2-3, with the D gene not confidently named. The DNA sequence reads TGTGCCAGCAGCTTGGGAGCGTCTACGCAGTATTTT. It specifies CASSLGASTQYF.